This T cell receptor (beta chain) was observed in a study of blood T cells in healthy people across ages. V trimming: 6 bases; J trimming: 5 bases; junction bases outside the gene matches: 5. Germline CDR1 is DFQATT and CDR2 is SNEGSKA (reference sequence). CDR3 length: 12 amino acids. A J-beta primer mix and a sample-barcoded 5' primer were used in a second PCR of roughly 6 to 12 cycles. One entry per CDR3 protein, called by TCRdb with MiXCR from the 5' RACE reads. The table includes about 970,000 distinct CDR3 sequences, 51% detected once. The clonotype was recovered from a woman aged 55-70 years in good health. The chain uses TRBV20-1 and TRBJ1-2; 8 bases align to TRBD1. The sample was blood. The CDR3, as DNA: TGCAGTGCAGGCGGGACAGGTTATGGCTACACCTTC. It specifies CSAGGTGYGYTF.